The 2 T cell receptor beta chains below all came from one sample that was sequenced in a study of blood T cell repertoires in COVID-19 (dated by TCRdb to 2018 to 2021). Library generation was performed with the immunoSEQ multiplex PCR assay. Imported from immuneACCESS, the table was reduced by TCRdb to in-frame sequences with V and J called. These copies leave out some clones; in studies compared against another copy, an unresolved V gene accounts for under half, and the cause of the remainder is not known. The sample table shows about 94,000 clones, and about 80% are seen once. In total, the top ten clones hold around 6.6% of the sample. Material: peripheral blood. These receptors all stem from a man in his 60s with acute or convalescent COVID-19.

The rearrangement uses TRBV4-3 and TRBJ2-7; TRBD1 matches at 9 bases. Germline lookup yields CDR1 LGHNA and CDR2 YSLEER. This CDR3 is built from 16 residues. The V and J ends lost 0 bases and 2 bases, in that order; junction bases with no gene match: 5. The CDR3: CASSQDRGQGAYEQYF. CDR3 in DNA: TGCGCCAGCAGCCAAGATAGGGGACAGGGAGCCTACGAGCAGTACTTC.

The chain has TRBV7-8 and TRBJ2-6, with TRBD2 as a possible D gene (5 bases). Trimming shortened V by 4 bases and J by 1 base, and 14 bases separated the two germline ends. The CDR3 is made up of 17 amino acids. Looked up from germline, CDR1 is SGHVS and CDR2 is FQNEAQ. As DNA, the CDR3 is TGTGCCAGCAGCTCCCGAGGGTATAGTTCTGGGGCCAACGTCCTGACTTTC. The encoded protein is CASSSRGYSSGANVLTF.